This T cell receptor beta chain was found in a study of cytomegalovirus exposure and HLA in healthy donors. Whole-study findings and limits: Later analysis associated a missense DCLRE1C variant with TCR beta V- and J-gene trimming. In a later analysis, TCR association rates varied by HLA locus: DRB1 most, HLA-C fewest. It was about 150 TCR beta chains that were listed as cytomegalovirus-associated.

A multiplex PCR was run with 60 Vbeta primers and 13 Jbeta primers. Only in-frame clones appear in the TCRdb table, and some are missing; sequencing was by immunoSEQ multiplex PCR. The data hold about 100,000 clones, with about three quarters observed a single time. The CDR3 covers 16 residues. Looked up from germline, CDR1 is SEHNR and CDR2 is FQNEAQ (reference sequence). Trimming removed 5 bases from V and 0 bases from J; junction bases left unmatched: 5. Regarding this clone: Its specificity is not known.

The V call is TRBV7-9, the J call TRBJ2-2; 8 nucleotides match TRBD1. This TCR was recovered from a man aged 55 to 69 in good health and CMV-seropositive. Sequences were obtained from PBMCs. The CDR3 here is CASSIGTGANTGELFF. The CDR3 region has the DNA TGTGCCAGCAGCATCGGGACAGGCGCGAACACCGGGGAGCTGTTTTTT.